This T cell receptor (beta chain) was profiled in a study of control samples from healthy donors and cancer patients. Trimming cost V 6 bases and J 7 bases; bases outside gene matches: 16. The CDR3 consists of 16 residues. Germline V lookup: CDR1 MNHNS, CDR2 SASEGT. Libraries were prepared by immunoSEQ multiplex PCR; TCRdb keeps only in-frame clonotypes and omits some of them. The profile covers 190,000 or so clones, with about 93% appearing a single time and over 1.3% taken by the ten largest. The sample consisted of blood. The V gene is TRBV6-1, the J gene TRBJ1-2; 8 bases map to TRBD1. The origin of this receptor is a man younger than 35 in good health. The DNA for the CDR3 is TGTGCCAGCAGCGAAAAGGCGGCAGGGGGCTCCGGTGGCTACACCTTC. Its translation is CASSEKAAGGSGGYTF.